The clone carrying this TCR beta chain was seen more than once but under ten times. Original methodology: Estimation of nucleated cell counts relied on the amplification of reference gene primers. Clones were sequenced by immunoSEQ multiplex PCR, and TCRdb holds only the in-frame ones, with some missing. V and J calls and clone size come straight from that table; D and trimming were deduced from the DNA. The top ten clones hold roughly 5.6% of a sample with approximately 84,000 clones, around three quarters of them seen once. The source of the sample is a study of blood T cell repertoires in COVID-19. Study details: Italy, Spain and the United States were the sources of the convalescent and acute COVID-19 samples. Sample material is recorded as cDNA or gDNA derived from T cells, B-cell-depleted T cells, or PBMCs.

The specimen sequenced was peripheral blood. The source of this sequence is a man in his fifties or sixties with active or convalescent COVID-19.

CDR3: CATIPSASTDTQYF. The DNA of the CDR3 is TGTGCTACCATTCCTAGTGCTAGCACAGATACGCAGTATTTT. The J gene is TRBJ2-3, the V gene TRBV12-5; the D is unclear. From germline, CDR1 is LGHNT and CDR2 FRNRAP. V lost 10 bases to trimming and J lost 0 bases, with 14 bases between them. This CDR3 has 14 residues.